This T cell receptor beta chain was identified during a study of CD8+ T cells in alopecia areata. Study information: Each day, treated patients took oral tofacitinib twice, at 5 to 10 mg per dose.

Study-wide findings and caveats: Higher clonality and more expanded CD8+ clones appeared in lesional than normal scalp.

Samples from alopecia areata patients were lesional scalp punch biopsies and peripheral blood. Reverse transcribed after extraction, RNA yielded cDNA as the sequencing template. Method: immunoSEQ multiplex PCR; TCRdb's copy keeps in-frame clones and lacks some. The data hold under 250,000 clones, with about 60% observed a single time. This clone has only a few counts. The antigen remains unidentified. At the DNA level, this CDR3 is encoded by other sequences in the same sample as well. CDR1 is SGHTA, CDR2 FQGNSA, per germline. The CDR3 loop spans 15 amino acids. Deletions cut 3 bases from V and 1 base from J, with 7 bases between.

This sample comprised CD4+ T cells sorted from blood, obtained at week 0. The V call is TRBV7-2, the J call TRBJ2-6, with D perhaps TRBD1 or TRBD2 (5 bases each). This clonotype was sampled from a human donor with alopecia areata. The CDR3 coding sequence is TGTGCCAGCAGCTTTGGGGGTTCTGGGGCCAACGTCCTGACTTTC. Translation: CASSFGGSGANVLTF.